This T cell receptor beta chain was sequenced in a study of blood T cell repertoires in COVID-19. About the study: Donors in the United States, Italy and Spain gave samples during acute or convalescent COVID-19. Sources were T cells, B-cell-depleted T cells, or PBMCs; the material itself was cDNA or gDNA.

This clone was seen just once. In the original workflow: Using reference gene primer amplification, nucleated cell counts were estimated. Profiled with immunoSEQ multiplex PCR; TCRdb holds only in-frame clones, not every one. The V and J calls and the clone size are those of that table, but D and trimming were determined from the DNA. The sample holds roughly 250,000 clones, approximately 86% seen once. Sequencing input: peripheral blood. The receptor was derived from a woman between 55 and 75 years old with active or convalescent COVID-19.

The CDR3 region has the DNA TGTGCCAGCAGCGTCTCAGGCGGGGAGCTGTTTTTT. Encoded protein: CASSVSGGELFF. V usage is TRBV9 and J usage is TRBJ2-2; D gene uncertain. Germline V CDR1 and CDR2: SGDLS, YYNGEE. The CDR3 is 12 residues long. V lost 2 bases to trimming and J lost 7 bases, with 6 bases between them. Looking up the rest from reference TRBV9 and TRBJ2-2 gives the full variable domain: DSGVTQTPKHLITATGQRVTLRCSPRSGDLSVYWYQQSLDQGLQFLIQYYNGEERAKGNILERFSAQQFPDLHSELNLSSLELGDSALYFCASSVSGGELFFGEGSRLTVL.